The 18 T cell receptor beta chains presented below share a single source sample, sequenced in a study of T cells in tumors after PD-1 blockade. Using immunoSEQ multiplex PCR, the repertoire was profiled, and TCRdb retains in-frame clones only, with some absent. The sample contains about 59,000 clones, about four fifths of which appear only once. The material sequenced was PBMCs, taken before anti-PD-1 treatment. The receptor source for this set is a human donor with basal cell carcinoma.

This clone was seen only once. The V call is TRBV28, the J call TRBJ2-7, with a possible D match to TRBD2 (6 bases). Germline loops: CDR1 MDHEN, CDR2 SYDVKM. Trimming took off 8 bases at V and 4 bases at J, with 21 bases between the two ends. The CDR3 runs to 15 residues. The CDR3 nucleotides are TGTGCCAGCTATGACCCCTTAGGGACTCGGTACGAGCAGTACTTC. Amino acids: CASYDPLGTRYEQYF.

V usage is TRBV25-1 and J usage is TRBJ1-2; D call uncertain. V dropped 2 bases and J dropped 5 bases, with 6 bases sitting between them. The CDR3 totals 12 residues. CDR1 and CDR2 (germline): MGHDK, SYGVNS. The CDR3 protein is CASSEGYYGYTF. Here the CDR3 DNA reads TGTGCCAGCAGTGAAGGGTATTATGGCTACACCTTC.

The chain's CDR3 is CASNRQGTMNTEAFF. As DNA, the CDR3 is TGTGCCAGCAATCGACAGGGCACCATGAACACTGAAGCTTTCTTT. The chain is built from TRBV7-8 and TRBJ1-1, with 7 bases lining up with TRBD1. J gave up 0 bases and V 7 bases, and 8 bases lay outside the gene matches. The CDR3 loop spans 15 amino acids. Germline lookup yields CDR1 SGHVS and CDR2 FQNEAQ.

This clone was found a few times. The chain couples TRBV9 to TRBJ2-7; perhaps D is TRBD1 or TRBD2 (5 bases each). The CDR3 is made up of 14 amino acids. The ends were cut back, 0 bases at V and 3 bases at J, with 10 bases in the middle. The germline CDR1 and CDR2 sequences are SGDLS and YYNGEE. Written as DNA, the CDR3 is TGTGCCAGCAGCGTAGGGGAGACAGTCTACGAGCAGTACTTC. Amino acids: CASSVGETVYEQYF. Looking up the rest from reference TRBV9 and TRBJ2-7 gives the full variable domain: DSGVTQTPKHLITATGQRVTLRCSPRSGDLSVYWYQQSLDQGLQFLIQYYNGEERAKGNILERFSAQQFPDLHSELNLSSLELGDSALYFCASSVGETVYEQYFGPGTRLTVT.

There are a few counts of this clone. The V and J genes are TRBV19 and TRBJ1-4, with 7 bases lining up with TRBD1. The CDR3 extends over 15 amino acids. Germline V gives CDR1 LNHDA, CDR2 SQIVND (reference sequence). J was trimmed by 4 bases and V by 7 bases; bases with no gene match: 9. The CDR3 here is CASTPTQGGNEKLFF. DNA for the CDR3: TGTGCCAGTACCCCGACCCAGGGGGGTAATGAAAAACTGTTTTTT. Full variable domain (remainder filled in from reference TRBV19 and TRBJ1-4): DGGITQSPKYLFRKEGQNVTLSCEQNLNHDAMYWYRQDPGQGLRLIYYSQIVNDFQKGDIAEGYSVSREKKESFPLTVTSAQKNPTAFYLCASTPTQGGNEKLFFGSGTQLSVL.

With respect to this clone: Sequence at one end of the junction differs from germline and may be a read error. The chain combines TRBV7-7 with TRBJ2-7, with 7 bases aligning to TRBD1. CDR3 length: 14 amino acids. Per the germline V gene, CDR1 is SSHAT and CDR2 is FNYEAQ (reference sequence). Here the CDR3 DNA reads TGTGCTAGCAGCCCAGGGACAGCCCCCTACGAGCAGTACTTC. Amino acid sequence: CASSPGTAPYEQYF.

The chain couples TRBV4-1 to TRBJ2-1, with D perhaps being TRBD1 or TRBD2 (7 bases each). Trimming removed 5 bases at V and 3 bases at J, with 14 bases between. CDR3 size: 15 residues. CDR1 is MGHRA, CDR2 YSYEKL, per germline. The CDR3 loop reads CASSRGRGFYNEQFF. The DNA for the CDR3 is TGCGCCAGCAGCAGGGGGCGGGGGTTCTACAATGAGCAGTTCTTC.

The chain carries TRBV5-1 and TRBJ2-4, with 7 positions matching TRBD2. Germline CDR1 and CDR2: SGHRS and YFSETQ. There are 14 residues in the CDR3. V lost 1 base and J lost 5; bases outside the gene matches: 3. The CDR3 here is CASSLTGGQNIQYF. In DNA form, the CDR3 reads TGCGCCAGCAGCTTGACGGGGGGTCAAAACATTCAGTACTTC.

The J gene is TRBJ2-2, the V gene TRBV30; 7 bases align to TRBD1. Germline V gene lookup returns CDR1 GTSNPN and CDR2 SVGIG (reference sequence). V trimming: 3 bases; J trimming: 1 base; junction bases outside the gene matches: 5. The CDR3 runs to 15 residues. CDR3 amino acids: CAWRYRDRNTGELFF. DNA of the CDR3: TGTGCCTGGAGGTATAGGGACAGGAACACCGGGGAGCTGTTTTTT.

The V call is TRBV28, the J call TRBJ2-4; D is uncertain. Germline loops: CDR1 MDHEN, CDR2 SYDVKM. The V end lost 2 bases, the J end lost 14 bases, and 13 bases lay between the germline ends. This CDR3 has 12 amino acids. The CDR3 loop is CASSLLTGRKYF. DNA of the CDR3: TGTGCCAGCAGTTTACTAACCGGAAGAAAGTACTTC.

V and J are TRBV19 and TRBJ2-7; possibly TRBD1 for D (7 bases). The ends were cut back, 4 bases at V and 0 bases at J, with 13 bases in the middle. This CDR3 comprises 15 residues. CDR1 is LNHDA and CDR2 is SQIVND in the germline V gene (reference sequence). CDR3 DNA sequence: TGTGCCAGTAGTAGGGCGGGACAGCTCTCCTACGAGCAGTACTTC. This codes for CASSRAGQLSYEQYF.

The chain uses TRBV29-1 and TRBJ2-1, with TRBD2 identical over 8 bases. The CDR3 consists of 15 residues. Germline CDR1 SQVTM, CDR2 ANQGSEA. V gave up 8 bases and J gave up 9 bases; unmatched junction bases: 18. The CDR3 DNA reads TGCAGCACCGGGGGGGCGGTCAGTTTTTTGACTGAGCAGTTCTTC. This translates into CSTGGAVSFLTEQFF.

Judged by abundance, this clone is medium-sized. This sequence joins TRBV4-1 and TRBJ2-1; 8 nucleotides align to TRBD1. Germline V CDR1 and CDR2: MGHRA, YSYEKL. V was pared by 0 bases and J by 10 bases, with 5 bases of the junction left unmatched. The length of the CDR3 is 14 residues. CDR3 DNA: TGCGCCAGCAGCCAAGAACAGGGGGGCAGGGAGCAGTTCTTC. Amino acid sequence: CASSQEQGGREQFF.

This sequence joins TRBV7-2 and TRBJ2-7; D is unresolved. V was pared by 5 bases and J by 3 bases, with 17 bases between. Germline lookup yields CDR1 SGHTA and CDR2 FQGNSA. The CDR3 sequence is 15 residues long. Here the CDR3 DNA reads TGTGCCAGCAGCCGTGTCCCCAGCCCGCGCTACGAGCAGTACTTC. It specifies CASSRVPSPRYEQYF.

V and J are TRBV6-1 and TRBJ2-1; D may match TRBD1 or TRBD2 (6 bases each). With 1 base removed from V and 10 bases from J, the gap between germline ends came to 8 bases. The CDR3 is 12 amino acids. Germline CDR1 is MNHNS and CDR2 is SASEGT. The CDR3 region has the DNA TGTGCCAGCAGTGAAGGGGGGGCCGAGCAGTTCTTC. Protein sequence: CASSEGGAEQFF.

This clone appeared once. The rearrangement uses TRBV27 and TRBJ1-2; D not certain. CDR3 length: 11 amino acids. Germline V gives CDR1 MNHEY, CDR2 SMNVEV (reference sequence). Trimming removed 7 bases at V and 8 bases at J, with 11 bases between. This CDR3 is CASTRGHGYTF. The CDR3 DNA sequence: TGTGCCAGCACCCGGGGTCACGGCTACACCTTC.

The rearrangement links TRBV5-6 to TRBJ2-1, with 8 bases identical to TRBD2. CDR1 SGHDT and CDR2 YYEEEE come from the germline V gene. V gave up 5 bases and J gave up 4 bases; unmatched junction bases: 11. This CDR3 region has 16 residues. CDR3 nucleotide sequence: TGTGCCAGCAGAGAAGGTGGAAGCGGGGGATACAATGAGCAGTTCTTC. This sequence encodes CASREGGSGGYNEQFF.

Points on this clone: Its ends do not fully match the called genes, so a read error is possible. The same CDR3 arises from other DNA sequences in this sample as well. The V call is TRBV19, the J call TRBJ1-3; D unresolved. The CDR3 is 15 amino acids. Germline CDR1 is LNHDA and CDR2 is SQIVND (reference sequence). CDR3 residues: CASSISAFSGNTIYF. CDR3 DNA sequence: TGCGCCAGTAGTATATCTGCATTCTCTGGAAACACCATATATTTT.